This is a list of T cell receptor beta chains from one sample in a study of cytomegalovirus exposure and HLA in healthy donors. Assay: immunoSEQ multiplex PCR; the TCRdb copy retains only in-frame clones and omits some. The sample records 150,000 to 200,000 clones, roughly 80% being singletons. The sample consisted of PBMCs. Source of these receptors: a man between 18 and 35 years old in good health and CMV-seropositive. Each CDR3 is given with its conserved first and last residue. D genes are given only for firm matches. Expanded clones are given a class, and other clones once, few, many or no size at all.

CDR3 protein: CSVYDRGVGNQPQHF
CDR3 DNA: TGCAGCGTTTACGACAGGGGCGTCGGCAATCAGCCCCAGCATTTT
clone size: -
V gene: TRBV29-1
D gene: TRBD1
J gene: TRBJ1-5

CDR3 protein: CASSLGQTDFTEAFF
CDR3 DNA: TGTGCCAGCAGCTTAGGACAGACCGATTTCACTGAAGCTTTCTTT
clone size: -
V gene: TRBV7-2
D gene: -
J gene: TRBJ1-1

CDR3 protein: CASSPQGYEQYF
CDR3 DNA: TGTGCCAGCAGTCCACAGGGGTACGAGCAGTACTTC
clone size: few
V gene: TRBV28
D gene: TRBD1
J gene: TRBJ2-7

CDR3 protein: CASSLDASPREQYF
CDR3 DNA: TGTGCCAGCAGCTTAGATGCTAGCCCCCGGGAGCAGTACTTC
clone size: once
V gene: TRBV11-2
D gene: -
J gene: TRBJ2-7

CDR3 protein: CASSYYGGLAGDQQYF
CDR3 DNA: TGTGCCAGCAGTTACTATGGGGGACTAGCGGGAGATCAGCAGTACTTC
clone size: -
V gene: TRBV6-6
D gene: TRBD2
J gene: TRBJ2-7

CDR3 protein: CASWTGGPYEQYF
CDR3 DNA: TGTGCCAGCTGGACAGGGGGTCCCTACGAGCAGTACTTC
clone size: -
V gene: TRBV28
D gene: TRBD1
J gene: TRBJ2-7

CDR3 protein: CASSLVHAGGYEQYF
CDR3 DNA: TGTGCCAGCAGTTTAGTTCACGCGGGGGGTTACGAGCAGTACTTC
clone size: -
V gene: TRBV27
D gene: TRBD2
J gene: TRBJ2-7

CDR3 protein: CASSGQGLSSYEQYF
CDR3 DNA: TGTGCCAGCAGCGGACAGGGATTGAGCTCCTACGAGCAGTACTTC
clone size: -
V gene: TRBV9
D gene: TRBD1
J gene: TRBJ2-7

CDR3 protein: CASSLGGFGTGGYEQYF
CDR3 DNA: TGTGCCAGCAGCTTAGGAGGGTTCGGGACAGGGGGTTACGAGCAGTACTTC
clone size: -
V gene: TRBV7-7
D gene: TRBD1
J gene: TRBJ2-7

CDR3 protein: CASSSAGVEQYF
CDR3 DNA: TGTGCCAGCAGCTCAGCAGGGGTTGAGCAGTACTTC
clone size: -
V gene: TRBV7-2
D gene: -
J gene: TRBJ2-7

CDR3 protein: CASSQQGGSYEQYF
CDR3 DNA: TGTGCCAGCAGCCAACAGGGGGGGTCCTACGAGCAGTACTTC
clone size: once
V gene: TRBV27
D gene: -
J gene: TRBJ2-7

CDR3 protein: CASMGFGSGTGWETQYF
CDR3 DNA: TGTGCCAGCATGGGATTCGGTAGCGGGACAGGGTGGGAGACCCAGTACTTC
clone size: -
V gene: TRBV2
D gene: -
J gene: TRBJ2-5

CDR3 protein: CASSISRFSNQPQHF
CDR3 DNA: TGTGCCAGTAGTATAAGCAGGTTTAGCAATCAGCCCCAGCATTTT
clone size: -
V gene: TRBV19
D gene: -
J gene: TRBJ1-5

CDR3 protein: CASSVGTQGEKLFF
CDR3 DNA: TGTGCCAGCAGCGTGGGGACACAGGGGGAAAAACTGTTTTTT
clone size: -
V gene: TRBV9
D gene: TRBD1
J gene: TRBJ1-4

CDR3 protein: CASSLGLAAYEQYF
CDR3 DNA: TGTGCCAGCAGTTTGGGGCTGGCCGCCTACGAGCAGTACTTC
clone size: -
V gene: TRBV28
D gene: -
J gene: TRBJ2-7

CDR3 protein: CASSRPGQTNYGYTF
CDR3 DNA: TGCGCCAGCAGCCGACCGGGACAAACTAACTATGGCTACACCTTC
clone size: -
V gene: TRBV4-1
D gene: -
J gene: TRBJ1-2